A single sample is the source of the 25 T cell receptor beta chains below, sequenced in a study of graft-versus-host responses after intestinal transplantation (TCRdb year 2021). The time point label here, explained by the study, means: cells obtained before transplantation from donor or recipient. The library was obtained by the immunoSEQ multiplex PCR assay. TCRdb stores this immuneACCESS table with in-frame sequences only. Part of the clones is absent; in the studies checked, under half of the shortfall reflects unresolved V genes, and no reason is known for the rest. The sample profile shows around 100,000 clones; around 91% of them were found once. The ten biggest clones cover around 0.2% of the sample. Their recognized antigens are unknown. Sequenced material: unstimulated CD4+ T cells sorted from spleen or lymph node cells, taken before transplant. Receptor source: a human donor who was the organ donor for an intestinal transplant.

The chain combines TRBV6-5 with TRBJ2-3, with unresolved D. In germline, CDR1 is MNHEY, CDR2 SVGAGI. Trimming removed 3 bases from V and 0 bases from J, with 7 bases in between. CDR3 size: 14 residues. The CDR3 coding sequence is TGTGCCAGCAGTTATGCACAGAGCACAGATACGCAGTATTTT. It translates to CASSYAQSTDTQYF.

This chain connects TRBV15 to TRBJ2-7, with 8 bases matching TRBD2. With V trimmed by 2 bases and J by 4 bases, 10 bases remained unmatched. CDR1 is LNHNV and CDR2 is YYDKDF in the germline V gene (reference sequence). The CDR3 has 16 amino acids. The CDR3 spells CATSRSRRAGVYEQYF. DNA of the CDR3: TGTGCCACCAGCAGATCCCGTCGAGCGGGGGTGTACGAGCAGTACTTC.

V gene TRBV7-9 combines with J gene TRBJ2-1; TRBD2 matches at 8 bases. Germline CDR1 SEHNR, CDR2 FQNEAQ (reference sequence). This CDR3 contains 15 residues. Trimming took 6 bases from V and 8 from J; bases not matched to a gene: 12. The CDR3 protein is CASRPAGVRGDEQFF. CDR3 nucleotide sequence: TGTGCCAGCAGGCCAGCGGGGGTAAGGGGGGATGAGCAGTTCTTC.

This sequence joins TRBV10-3 and TRBJ1-2, with D possibly being TRBD1 (6 bases). Trimming shortened V by 3 bases and J by 2 bases, and 13 bases separated the two germline ends. The CDR3 length is 15 residues. The germline gives CDR1 ENHRY, CDR2 SYGVKD. The CDR3 DNA follows: TGTGCCATCAGTGAAGGGCCAGGGGCGAACTATGGCTACACCTTC. It translates to CAISEGPGANYGYTF.

The genes are TRBV6-1 and TRBJ1-3; D is undetermined. This CDR3 is 15 amino acids long. Per germline, CDR1 MNHNS and CDR2 SASEGT. V dropped 3 bases and J dropped 1 base, with 10 bases sitting between them. The CDR3 sequence is CASSEVGRSGNTIYF. In DNA form, the CDR3 reads TGTGCCAGCAGTGAGGTAGGGAGATCTGGAAACACCATATATTTT.

There are a few counts of this clone. DNA of the CDR3: TGTGCCACGAACAGGGGAATTAATGAAAAACTGTTTTTT. Translated, it gives CATNRGINEKLFF. This chain joins TRBV10-3 and TRBJ1-4; 7 bases map to TRBD1. Germline V gene sequence: CDR1 ENHRY, CDR2 SYGVKD. The CDR3 sequence is 13 residues long. V shed 10 bases and J 4 bases; nucleotides not matched to a gene: 6.

The V and J genes are TRBV4-2 and TRBJ2-5, with 13 bases matching TRBD2. Per germline, CDR1 LGHNA and CDR2 YNFKEQ. The length of the CDR3 is 18 residues. Trimming cost V 5 bases and J 2 bases; bases outside gene matches: 11. CDR3 in amino acids: CASSSSPGLAGSQETQYF. CDR3 bases: TGTGCCAGCAGCTCAAGCCCGGGACTAGCGGGGAGTCAAGAGACCCAGTACTTC.

This chain links TRBV6-5 with TRBJ2-7; D is unclear. This CDR3 has 16 amino acids. In germline, CDR1 is MNHEY, CDR2 SVGAGI. Trimming stripped 2 bases from V and 0 bases from J, with 14 bases between. The CDR3 is CASSYGTAQSSYEQYF. CDR3 bases: TGTGCCAGCAGTTACGGAACAGCCCAGAGCTCCTACGAGCAGTACTTC.

This clone has just one count. This chain links TRBV5-4 with TRBJ1-1; 10 bases are a match to TRBD1. Germline CDR1 and CDR2: SGHNT and YYREEE (reference sequence). V gave up 6 bases and J gave up 6 bases; unmatched junction bases: 14. CDR3 size: 16 residues. DNA of the CDR3: TGTGCCAGCACCCCCGGGACAGGGGTTGGGTGGCCTGAAGCTTTCTTT. It yields the protein CASTPGTGVGWPEAFF.

CDR3 sequence: CASSQAGSSYNEQFF. The CDR3 DNA is TGTGCCAGCAGCCAAGCGGGGAGCTCCTACAATGAGCAGTTCTTC. The J gene is TRBJ2-1, the V gene TRBV9, with TRBD2 matching 7 bases. From germline, CDR1 is SGDLS and CDR2 YYNGEE. With V trimmed by 4 bases and J by 0 bases, 4 bases remained unmatched. This CDR3 is built from 15 residues.

This clone has just one count. V is TRBV18 and J is TRBJ2-6, with a possible D match to TRBD2 (6 bases). V was clipped by 3 bases and J by 0 bases, with 9 bases between them. CDR3 length: 16 amino acids. Germline V gene sequence: CDR1 KGHSH, CDR2 LQKENI. The CDR3, as DNA: TGTGCCAGCTCACCGGACGGGAGCTCTGGGGCCAACGTCCTGACTTTC. Its protein product is CASSPDGSSGANVLTF. The whole variable domain, filled in from reference TRBV18 and TRBJ2-6, reads NAGVMQNPRHLVRRRGQEARLRCSPMKGHSHVYWYRQLPEEGLKFMVYLQKENIIDESGMPKERFSAEFPKEGPSILRIQQVVRGDSAAYFCASSPDGSSGANVLTFGAGSRLTVL.

The chain uses TRBV28 and TRBJ1-1, with D perhaps matching TRBD1 (5 bases). This CDR3 spans 14 amino acids. Looked up from germline, CDR1 is MDHEN and CDR2 is SYDVKM. V lost 2 bases and J 1 base, leaving 8 bases between the germline ends. CDR3 DNA: TGTGCCAGCAGTTTAGGACACAGGAACACTGAAGCTTTCTTT. It yields the protein CASSLGHRNTEAFF.

The V and J genes are TRBV15 and TRBJ2-5; 7 positions agree with TRBD1. The CDR3 runs to 15 residues. V dropped 0 bases and J dropped 2; count of bases not matched to a gene: 3. Germline CDR1 and CDR2: LNHNV and YYDKDF (reference sequence). CDR3 sequence: CATSREGTEQETQYF. As DNA, the CDR3 is TGTGCCACCAGCAGAGAGGGGACAGAACAAGAGACCCAGTACTTC.

The gene calls are TRBV4-2 and TRBJ2-7; 10 bases map to TRBD2. V trimming: 0 bases; J trimming: 3 bases; junction bases outside the gene matches: 2. This CDR3 comprises 15 residues. The germline gives CDR1 LGHNA, CDR2 YNFKEQ. CDR3 in amino acids: CASSQELAGFYEQYF. The CDR3 DNA is TGTGCCAGCAGCCAAGAACTAGCGGGGTTCTACGAGCAGTACTTC.

This clone was observed a handful of times. The chain is built from TRBV19 and TRBJ1-4; D unresolved. Trimming took 6 bases from V and 7 from J, leaving 18 bases between them. Germline CDR1 and CDR2: LNHDA and SQIVND (reference sequence). This CDR3 is built from 15 residues. CDR3 bases: TGTGCCAGTAGACCTTCCCTGATGCGGGCTGAAAAACTGTTTTTT. It encodes CASRPSLMRAEKLFF.

This clone appeared once. CDR3: CASSSGENTEAFF. The CDR3 region has the DNA TGTGCCAGCAGCTCGGGAGAGAACACTGAAGCTTTCTTT. V and J are TRBV5-4 and TRBJ1-1; D is ambiguous. From germline, CDR1 is SGHNT and CDR2 YYREEE (reference sequence). Trimming pared 3 bases from V and 1 base from J, leaving 7 bases between. The CDR3 consists of 13 residues.

This clone was counted a few times. CDR3 sequence reads: CASSPPAVVGNTIYF. For the CDR3, the DNA is TGTGCCAGCTCACCTCCAGCGGTAGTTGGAAACACCATATATTTT. The rearrangement uses TRBV18 and TRBJ1-3; no firm D call. Germline CDR1 reads KGHSH; CDR2 reads LQKENI. V lost 3 bases and J 3 bases, leaving 12 bases between the germline ends. The CDR3 contains 15 residues. Full variable domain (missing parts from reference TRBV18 and TRBJ1-3): NAGVMQNPRHLVRRRGQEARLRCSPMKGHSHVYWYRQLPEEGLKFMVYLQKENIIDESGMPKERFSAEFPKEGPSILRIQQVVRGDSAAYFCASSPPAVVGNTIYFGEGSWLTVV.

The chain links TRBV5-4 to TRBJ1-6; possibly TRBD1 for D (6 bases). V lost 2 bases and J lost 6, with 15 bases in between. Germline CDR1 and CDR2: SGHNT and YYREEE (reference sequence). The CDR3 is 16 amino acids. The CDR3 sequence: CASSLPFGTSNSPLHF. The CDR3 DNA is TGTGCCAGCAGCTTACCCTTCGGGACATCTAATTCACCCCTCCACTTT.

The chain employs TRBV7-2 and TRBJ2-5; no clear D gene. V lost 1 base, J lost 1 base, and 7 bases lay in between. The CDR3 is 14 amino acids. Looked up from germline, CDR1 is SGHTA and CDR2 is FQGNSA. The CDR3 protein is CASSLVPGQETQYF. The DNA of the CDR3 is TGTGCCAGCAGCTTAGTGCCGGGCCAAGAGACCCAGTACTTC.

The rearrangement joins TRBV6-1 to TRBJ2-7, with D maybe TRBD1 (5 bases). Germline loops: CDR1 MNHNS, CDR2 SASEGT. V lost 10 bases to trimming and J lost 3 bases, with 19 bases between them. The CDR3 extends over 14 amino acids. CDR3 sequence reads: CANGPAGPVYEQYF. The CDR3 bases are TGTGCCAACGGACCGGCAGGGCCCGTCTACGAGCAGTACTTC.

The chain recombines TRBV5-1 with TRBJ2-5, with 12 bases aligning to TRBD1. Germline V gives CDR1 SGHRS, CDR2 YFSETQ. There are 18 residues in the CDR3. The V and J ends lost 5 bases and 2 bases, in that order; junction bases with no gene match: 13. CDR3: CASRPGTGGLRVQETQYF. The CDR3 DNA follows: TGCGCCAGCAGACCCGGGACAGGGGGCTTGAGAGTGCAAGAGACCCAGTACTTC. Filled out from reference TRBV5-1 and TRBJ2-5, the complete variable domain reads KAGVTQTPRYLIKTRGQQVTLSCSPISGHRSVSWYQQTPGQGLQFLFEYFSETQRNKGNFPGRFSGRQFSNSRSEMNVSTLELGDSALYLCASRPGTGGLRVQETQYFGPGTRLLVL.

This chain connects TRBV7-2 to TRBJ2-5; 8 bases are shared with TRBD1. The DNA end favors TRBJ2-7, so the J call may be wrong. CDR1 is SGHTA, CDR2 FQGNSA, per germline. The CDR3 consists of 13 residues. The CDR3 DNA is TGTGCCAGCAGCTTGACAGGGGACTACGAGCAGTACTTC. It yields the protein CASSLTGDYEQYF.

The chain employs TRBV7-3 and TRBJ2-2; D may be TRBD1 (6 bases). V was pared by 5 bases and J by 3 bases, with 13 bases between. CDR3 size: 15 residues. In germline, CDR1 is SGHTA, CDR2 FQGTGA. The CDR3 protein is CASSQQGWDTGELFF. In DNA form, the CDR3 reads TGTGCCAGCAGCCAACAGGGATGGGACACCGGGGAGCTGTTTTTT.

The rearrangement uses TRBV19 and TRBJ1-5, with 9 bases identical to TRBD1. Germline V CDR1 and CDR2: LNHDA, SQIVND (reference sequence). The V gene end was trimmed by 6 bases and the J gene end by 2 bases; junction bases not matched to a gene: 11. The CDR3 contains 17 residues. CDR3 sequence reads: CASSPGQGRLGNQPQHF. The DNA for the CDR3 is TGTGCCAGTAGCCCGGGACAGGGACGATTGGGCAATCAGCCCCAGCATTTT.

V usage is TRBV18 and J usage is TRBJ1-3; the D gene is possibly TRBD1 (6 bases). The CDR3 runs 16 residues. CDR1 and CDR2 (germline): KGHSH, LQKENI. V was shortened by 2 bases and J by 4 bases, with 15 bases between the two germline ends. Here the CDR3 DNA reads TGTGCCAGCTCACCATCGGGACCAGGGGCCGGAAACACCATATATTTT. Encoded protein: CASSPSGPGAGNTIYF.